The 16 T cell receptor beta chains below were found in one sample sequenced in a study of blood T cells in healthy people across ages. Together with a sample-barcoded 5' primer, a J-beta primer mix was included in a second PCR lasting roughly 7 to 11 cycles. Each CDR3 protein is one row after TCRdb ran MiXCR on the 5' RACE reads. The sample consists of more than 600,000 distinct CDR3 sequences, approximately 25% of them appearing once. The same specimen was also included in a second study, on T cells of mothers and their children.

Sequencing was performed on blood. The receptors were gathered from a boy between 5 and 17 years old in good health.

CDR3 nucleotide sequence: TGTGCCAGCGCCTTTCGCCGGGCGGGGACTCGGGTGCAGCAGTACTTC. Its protein is CASAFRRAGTRVQQYF. The V and J genes are TRBV7-9 and TRBJ2-7; TRBD2 is a possible D gene (6 bases). The CDR3 has 16 residues. The V end was cut by 8 bases, the J end by 8 bases, with 28 bases between. CDR1 and CDR2 (germline): SEHNR, FQNEAQ (reference sequence).

This clonotype was seen more than once but under ten times. The chain recombines TRBV28 with TRBJ2-6; D unclear. Trimming pared 6 bases from V and 3 bases from J, leaving 9 bases between. Germline CDR1 is MDHEN and CDR2 is SYDVKM. The CDR3 extends over 14 amino acids. Here the CDR3 DNA reads TGTGCCAGCAGCGAACTTCTTGGGGCCAACGTCCTGACTTTC. Protein: CASSELLGANVLTF. The variable domain in full, completed from reference TRBV28 and TRBJ2-6, reads DVKVTQSSRYLVKRTGEKVFLECVQDMDHENMFWYRQDPGLGLRLIYFSYDVKMKEKGDIPEGYSVSREKKERFSLILESASTNQTSMYLCASSELLGANVLTFGAGSRLTVL.

This clonotype occurred a few times. The V call is TRBV29-1, the J call TRBJ2-2; D possibly corresponds to TRBD2 (6 bases). This CDR3 is built from 12 residues. The V end lost 8 bases, the J end lost 2 bases, and 9 bases lay between the germline ends. Germline lookup yields CDR1 SQVTM and CDR2 ANQGSEA. CDR3 in amino acids: CSWRGNTGELFF. CDR3 in DNA: TGCAGCTGGCGGGGTAACACCGGGGAGCTGTTTTTT.

The genes are TRBV28 and TRBJ2-7, with D hard to call. Germline CDR1 is MDHEN and CDR2 is SYDVKM. This CDR3 spans 14 amino acids. The V and J ends lost 1 base and 0 bases respectively, with 7 bases between them. The CDR3 DNA is TGTGCCAGCAGTTTATTCGTTGCCTCCTACGAGCAGTACTTC. It encodes CASSLFVASYEQYF.

The genes are TRBV7-2 and TRBJ2-5; weak D call: TRBD2 (5 bases). The CDR3 runs to 16 residues. V was pared by 5 bases and J by 5 bases, with 21 bases between. CDR1 is SGHTA and CDR2 is FQGNSA in the germline V gene. CDR3 bases: TGTGCCAGCAGCCCCCCAGGACTCACGGCCCGGGAGACCCAGTACTTC. It encodes CASSPPGLTARETQYF. The variable domain in full, completed from reference TRBV7-2 and TRBJ2-5, reads GAGVSQSPSNKVTEKGKDVELRCDPISGHTALYWYRQSLGQGLEFLIYFQGNSAPDKSGLPSDRFSAERTGGSVSTLTIQRTQQEDSAVYLCASSPPGLTARETQYFGPGTRLLVL.

The chain couples TRBV29-1 to TRBJ2-5; maybe TRBD1 (5 bases). With the DNA end fitting TRBJ2-1 better, the J assignment may be wrong. Germline CDR1 is SQVTM and CDR2 is ANQGSEA. This CDR3 is built from 13 residues. CDR3 protein: CSVRGFGVNEQFF. In DNA form, the CDR3 reads TGCAGCGTTAGGGGATTTGGTGTAAATGAGCAGTTCTTC.

This clonotype has a handful of counts. The chain combines TRBV5-6 with TRBJ2-5; D not certain. Trimming removed 7 bases from V and 4 bases from J, with 14 bases in between. The CDR3 extends over 13 amino acids. CDR1 and CDR2 from the germline V gene are SGHDT and YYEEEE. The CDR3 reads CASGSSAVETQYF. DNA for the CDR3: TGTGCCAGCGGATCATCTGCGGTAGAGACCCAGTACTTC.

This sequence joins TRBV7-9 and TRBJ2-7; 8 bases line up with TRBD1. Germline loops: CDR1 SEHNR, CDR2 FQNEAQ (reference sequence). The CDR3 has 16 amino acids. After removal of 5 bases from V and 0 bases from J, the junction contained 9 bases not matched to a gene. The CDR3 bases are TGTGCCAGCAGCCCGGACAGGGAGATCAGCTCCTACGAGCAGTACTTC. Translation: CASSPDREISSYEQYF.

This chain connects TRBV4-1 to TRBJ2-1, with D unresolved. Per germline, CDR1 MGHRA and CDR2 YSYEKL. Trimming took 0 bases from V and 5 from J, leaving 5 bases between them. The CDR3 spans 13 residues. CDR3 region: CASSQESHNEQFF. Here the CDR3 DNA reads TGCGCCAGCAGCCAAGAATCACACAATGAGCAGTTCTTC.

The rearrangement uses TRBV11-2 and TRBJ2-5; 14 bases align to TRBD2. The CDR3 loop spans 16 amino acids. Trimming took 5 bases from V and 3 from J; bases not matched to a gene: 5. Germline values: CDR1 SGHAT, CDR2 FQNNGV. The CDR3 reads CASSPPTSGGEETQYF. CDR3 coding DNA: TGTGCCAGCAGCCCTCCGACTAGCGGGGGGGAAGAGACCCAGTACTTC.

V usage is TRBV29-1 and J usage is TRBJ1-1; tentative D call: TRBD1 (6 bases). The CDR3 totals 13 residues. CDR1 is SQVTM, CDR2 ANQGSEA, per germline. Trimming pared 6 bases from V and 1 base from J, leaving 12 bases between. In nucleotides, the CDR3 is TGCAGCGTCCTACAAGGGGGGAACACTGAAGCTTTCTTT. This gives the protein CSVLQGGNTEAFF.

V usage is TRBV20-1 and J usage is TRBJ2-1; perhaps TRBD2 as D (5 bases). The J call may be in error: the DNA end matches TRBJ2-5 better. Germline V gives CDR1 DFQATT, CDR2 SNEGSKA (reference sequence). The CDR3 is 15 residues long. CDR3 amino acids: CSARRDFSVLETQYF. CDR3 sequence (DNA): TGCAGTGCTAGGAGGGATTTTAGCGTTTTGGAGACCCAGTACTTC.

This clonotype has more than one count but fewer than ten. This chain links TRBV6-1 with TRBJ2-7; the match to TRBD2 covers 10 bases. The J call could be wrong; TRBJ2-5 is a better fit for the DNA end. The CDR3 sequence is 19 residues long. Per the germline V gene, CDR1 is MNHNS and CDR2 is SASEGT. CDR3 in amino acids: CASSELAPEYLAGGETQYF. CDR3 coding DNA: TGTGCCAGCAGTGAATTAGCCCCGGAATATTTAGCGGGAGGAGAGACCCAGTACTTC.

This chain connects TRBV4-1 to TRBJ1-5; D call uncertain. The length of the CDR3 is 16 residues. In germline, CDR1 is MGHRA, CDR2 YSYEKL. V gave up 3 bases and J gave up 2 bases, with 14 bases separating them. Here the CDR3 reads CASSHGGSLGNQPQHF. CDR3 coding DNA: TGCGCCAGCAGCCATGGCGGCAGCCTGGGCAATCAGCCCCAGCATTTT.

The chain links TRBV7-8 to TRBJ1-4; no clear D. The V and J ends lost 3 bases and 8 bases respectively, with 7 bases between them. Germline CDR1 is SGHVS and CDR2 is FQNEAQ. The CDR3 has 12 amino acids. Here the CDR3 DNA reads TGTGCCAGCAGCTTGTATCGCGAAAAACTGTTTTTT. It codes for CASSLYREKLFF.

This clonotype was detected a few times. The chain couples TRBV7-9 to TRBJ2-6, with D unclear. This CDR3 is 15 amino acids long. The germline CDR1 and CDR2 sequences are SEHNR and FQNEAQ (reference sequence). V was shortened by 3 bases and J by 4 bases, with 10 bases between the two germline ends. The CDR3 sequence: CASSLAITGANVLTF. The DNA for the CDR3 is TGTGCCAGCAGCTTGGCAATTACAGGGGCCAACGTCCTGACTTTC.